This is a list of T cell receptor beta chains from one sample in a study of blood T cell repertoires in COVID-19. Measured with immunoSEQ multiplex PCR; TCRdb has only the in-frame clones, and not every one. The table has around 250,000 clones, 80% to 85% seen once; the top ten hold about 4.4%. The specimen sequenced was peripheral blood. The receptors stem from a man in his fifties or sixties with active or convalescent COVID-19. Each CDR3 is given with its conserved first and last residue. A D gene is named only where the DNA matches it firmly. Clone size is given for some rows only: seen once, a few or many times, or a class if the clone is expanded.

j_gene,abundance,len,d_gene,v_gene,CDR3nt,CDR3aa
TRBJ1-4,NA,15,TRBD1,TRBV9,TGTGCCAGCAGCGCCACCGGGACAGGGAGGGAAAAACTGTTTTTT,CASSATGTGREKLFF
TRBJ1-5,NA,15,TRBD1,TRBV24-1,TGTGCCACCAGTGAAGGGACAGGGCTCAATCAGCCCCAGCATTTT,CATSEGTGLNQPQHF
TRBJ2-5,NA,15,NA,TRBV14,TGTGCCAGCAGCCAAGCGGGGGTAGGGAAGGAGACCCAGTACTTC,CASSQAGVGKETQYF
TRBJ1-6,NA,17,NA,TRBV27,TGTGCCAGCAGTTTAAGTCCCCCCCGGGGGGATAATTCACCCCTCCACTTT,CASSLSPPRGDNSPLHF
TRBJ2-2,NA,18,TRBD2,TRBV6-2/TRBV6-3,TGTGCCAGCAGTCCAGTGCGAGCGGGGGGGTTAAACACCGGGGAGCTGTTTTTT,CASSPVRAGGLNTGELFF
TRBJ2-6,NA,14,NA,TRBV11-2,TGTGCCAGCACCCCGGCGGGTGGGGCCAACGTCCTGACTTTC,CASTPAGGANVLTF
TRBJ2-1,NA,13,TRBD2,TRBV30,TGTGCCTGGAGTGTAAAGGGAGGGGATGAGCAGTTCTTC,CAWSVKGGDEQFF
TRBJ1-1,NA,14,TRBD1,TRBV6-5,TGTGCCAGCAGTCAAAACACAGGGGTTGGATTTTCTTTCTTT,CASSQNTGVGFSFF
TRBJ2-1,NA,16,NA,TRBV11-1,TGTGCCAGCAGCTCCCGACAGGCGTTCTCCTACAATGAGCAGTTCTTC,CASSSRQAFSYNEQFF
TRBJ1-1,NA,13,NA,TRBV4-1,TGCGCCAGCAGCCAACGTAGGGGCCCTGAAGCTTTCTTT,CASSQRRGPEAFF
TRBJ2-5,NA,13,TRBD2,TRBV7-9,TGTGCCAGCAGCTTTACTAGCGGAGAGACCCAGTACTTC,CASSFTSGETQYF
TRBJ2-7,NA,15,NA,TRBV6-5,TGTGCCAGCAGTCGACGGGGAGACATCCGATACGAGCAGTACTTC,CASSRRGDIRYEQYF
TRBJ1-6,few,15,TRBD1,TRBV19,TGTGCCAGTAGTATGATCGGGACAGGGTTGGCCCCCCTCCACTTT,CASSMIGTGLAPLHF
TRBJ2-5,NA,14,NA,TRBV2,TGTGCCAGCAGTGATGGGGGGGGCCGGGAGACCCAGTACTTC,CASSDGGGRETQYF
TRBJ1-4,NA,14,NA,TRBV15,TGTGCCACCCGCCGCGGAAATTCGAATGAAAAACTGTTTTTT,CATRRGNSNEKLFF
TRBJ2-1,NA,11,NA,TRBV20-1,TGCAGTGCCCTAGGGGGAAATGAGCAGTTCTTC,CSALGGNEQFF
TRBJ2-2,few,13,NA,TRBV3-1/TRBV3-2,TGTGCCAGCAGCCACCCCCGGGCCGGGGAGCTGTTTTTT,CASSHPRAGELFF
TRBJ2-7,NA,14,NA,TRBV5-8,TGTGCCAGCAGCTCACAGGGTAAATACTACGAGCAGTACTTC,CASSSQGKYYEQYF
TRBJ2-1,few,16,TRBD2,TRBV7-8,TGTGCCAGCAGACTAAATCCCGGGACTAGCGGGGATGAGCAGTTCTTC,CASRLNPGTSGDEQFF
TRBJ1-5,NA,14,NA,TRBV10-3,TGTGCCATCAGGGGGGCGGGCGACAATCAGCCCCAGCATTTT,CAIRGAGDNQPQHF
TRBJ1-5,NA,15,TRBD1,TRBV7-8,TGTGCCAGCAGCTTAGAGACAGGGGTGGGTCAGCCCCAGCATTTT,CASSLETGVGQPQHF
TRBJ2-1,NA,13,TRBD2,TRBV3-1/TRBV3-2,TGTGCCAGCAGCCAAGGGCGCGGGGGGGCCGTATTCTTC,CASSQGRGGAVFF
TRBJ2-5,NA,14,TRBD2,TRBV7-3,TGTGCCAGCAGTCTTTCGGGGGGGACGGAGACCCAGTACTTC,CASSLSGGTETQYF
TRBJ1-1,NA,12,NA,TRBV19,TGTGCCACCTCTCGACAGAACACTGAAGCTTTCTTT,CATSRQNTEAFF
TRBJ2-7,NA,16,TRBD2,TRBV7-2,TGTGCCAGCAGCTTAAAGCGAGCGGGGGGGCTCTCCGAGCAGTACTTC,CASSLKRAGGLSEQYF
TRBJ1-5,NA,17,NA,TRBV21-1,TGTGCCAGCTTGTCCGCCCCGGGGGTCAATAGCAATCAGCCCCAGCATTTT,CASLSAPGVNSNQPQHF
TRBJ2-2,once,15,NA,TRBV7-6,TGTGCCAGCAGCTATTACAGGGGGGGGACCGGGGAGCTGTTTTTT,CASSYYRGGTGELFF
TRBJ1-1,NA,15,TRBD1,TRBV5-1,TGCGCCAGCAGCTGGGGACAGGGGGCTAGCACTGAAGCTTTCTTT,CASSWGQGASTEAFF
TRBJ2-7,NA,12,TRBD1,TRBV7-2,TGTGCCAGCAGCGTCGACAGGGTGGGAGCGTACTTC,CASSVDRVGAYF
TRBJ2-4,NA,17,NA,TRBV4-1,TGCGCCAGCAGCCAAGATTTCGGGTCATCGGGGAAAAACATTCAGTACTTC,CASSQDFGSSGKNIQYF
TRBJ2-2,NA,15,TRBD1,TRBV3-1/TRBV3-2,TGTGCCAGCAGAAGACAGGGTACGAACACCGGGGAGCTGTTTTTT,CASRRQGTNTGELFF
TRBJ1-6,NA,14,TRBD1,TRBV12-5,TGTGCTAGTGGTTTAACGGACAGGGATTCACCCCTCCACTTT,CASGLTDRDSPLHF
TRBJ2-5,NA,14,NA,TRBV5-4,TGTGCCAGCAGCTTGTCTCAGTACCAAGAGACCCAGTACTTC,CASSLSQYQETQYF
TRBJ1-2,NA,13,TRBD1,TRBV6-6,TGTGCCAGCAGTCTACAGGGGGGTATTGGCTACACCTTC,CASSLQGGIGYTF
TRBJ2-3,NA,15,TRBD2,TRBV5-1,TGCGCCAGCAGCCTAGGGCAACTAGCGGTAGATACGCAGTATTTT,CASSLGQLAVDTQYF
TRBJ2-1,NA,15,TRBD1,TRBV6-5,TGTGCCAGCAGGGCACAGGGGGCAAGGGACAATGAGCAGTTCTTC,CASRAQGARDNEQFF
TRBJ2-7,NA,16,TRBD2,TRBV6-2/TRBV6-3,TGTGCCAGCAGTTACTCACCCGGGACTAGCGGCTACGAGCAGTACTTC,CASSYSPGTSGYEQYF
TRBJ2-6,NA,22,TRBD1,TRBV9,TGTGCCAGCAGCGTAGCCCCTAGGACAGGGGGAACTTTACTAGCTGGGGCCAACGTCCTGACTTTC,CASSVAPRTGGTLLAGANVLTF
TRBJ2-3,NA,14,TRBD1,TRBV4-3,TGCGCCAGCAGCCAGGACAGGGAATCAGATACGCAGTATTTT,CASSQDRESDTQYF
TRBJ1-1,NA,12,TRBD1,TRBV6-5,TGTGCCAGCACCCCGACAGGGAGTTTCGCTTTCTTT,CASTPTGSFAFF
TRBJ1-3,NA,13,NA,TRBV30,TGTGCCTGGAGGACAGGCGCTGGAAACACCATATATTTT,CAWRTGAGNTIYF
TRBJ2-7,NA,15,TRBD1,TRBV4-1,TGCGCCAGCAGCCAAAACCGGGACAGGTCCCTCGAGCAGTACTTC,CASSQNRDRSLEQYF
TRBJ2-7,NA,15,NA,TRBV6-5,TGTGCCAGCAGTTCGAACCGGGGGGCCTCCTACGAGCAGTACTTC,CASSSNRGASYEQYF
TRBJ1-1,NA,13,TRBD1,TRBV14,TGTGCCAGCAGGGACAGGGTCAGTGTTGAAGCTTTCTTT,CASRDRVSVEAFF